Following are 20 T cell receptor beta chains from one sample sequenced in a study of OX40 agonist ivuxolimab in advanced cancers. Method: immunoSEQ multiplex PCR; TCRdb's copy keeps in-frame clones and lacks some. The data show around 100,000 clones, around 90% seen once. Sequencing was performed on CD4+ or CD8+ T cells sorted from blood, taken in a trial of the OX40 agonist ivuxolimab. Receptor source: an adult with an advanced solid tumor such as melanoma, head and neck, liver or kidney cancer.

This chain uses TRBV19 with TRBJ1-5; weak D call: TRBD1 (5 bases). Germline loops: CDR1 LNHDA, CDR2 SQIVND (reference sequence). The CDR3 is 16 residues long. The germline V and J ends were trimmed by 4 bases and 7 bases, with 20 bases remaining between them. The CDR3: CASSTPRGAWGQPQHF. In DNA, the CDR3 is TGTGCCAGTAGTACGCCCCGGGGCGCCTGGGGACAGCCCCAGCATTTT.

The rearrangement uses TRBV6-1 and TRBJ2-7; tentatively, D is TRBD2 (5 bases). Germline CDR1 and CDR2: MNHNS and SASEGT. This CDR3 spans 12 amino acids. V was shortened by 8 bases and J by 2 bases, with 10 bases between the two germline ends. The CDR3 sequence: CASFRDTYEQYF. In DNA, the CDR3 is TGTGCCAGCTTCCGGGATACCTACGAGCAGTACTTC.

This clone showed up just once. The CDR3 reads CASSVGGSGRETQYF. The CDR3 region has the DNA TGTGCCAGCAGCGTCGGCGGGAGTGGGAGGGAGACCCAGTACTTC. The rearrangement joins TRBV9 to TRBJ2-5; 7 nucleotides match TRBD2. Germline loops: CDR1 SGDLS, CDR2 YYNGEE. Germline trimming cut 2 bases from V and 5 bases from J; bases unmatched to any gene: 9. This CDR3 has 15 amino acids.

The chain joins TRBV6-5 to TRBJ2-3; D may be TRBD2 (6 bases). V was trimmed by 6 bases and J by 2 bases, leaving 15 bases between them. The CDR3 spans 15 residues. CDR1 is MNHEY, CDR2 SVGAGI, per germline. The CDR3 spells CASSPLATNTDTQYF. The CDR3 DNA is TGTGCCAGCAGCCCCCTAGCGACCAACACAGATACGCAGTATTTT.

The chain couples TRBV28 to TRBJ2-7; no reliable D call. Between the trimmed V and J ends, which lost 1 base and 3 bases, there was a span of 4 bases. The CDR3 is made up of 12 amino acids. Germline loops: CDR1 MDHEN, CDR2 SYDVKM. The CDR3 is CASSLYFYEQYF. CDR3 bases: TGTGCCAGCAGTTTATATTTCTACGAGCAGTACTTC.

The chain carries TRBV5-1 and TRBJ2-2; unclear D gene. This CDR3 region has 14 residues. The V and J ends lost 0 bases and 4 bases respectively, with 7 bases between them. Germline CDR1 and CDR2: SGHRS and YFSETQ. The CDR3 loop is CASSLAASTGELFF. In DNA form, the CDR3 reads TGCGCCAGCAGCTTGGCCGCCAGCACCGGGGAGCTGTTTTTT.

This chain links TRBV27 with TRBJ2-7, with 7 bases that match TRBD1. The V segment lost 2 bases and the J segment 5 bases; nucleotides outside the gene matches: 6. This CDR3 is 14 amino acids long. Germline V gene sequence: CDR1 MNHEY, CDR2 SMNVEV (reference sequence). The CDR3 here is CASSLPTGIHEQYF. DNA for the CDR3: TGTGCCAGCAGTTTACCGACAGGGATCCACGAGCAGTACTTC.

This rearrangement joins TRBV7-9 to TRBJ2-1; TRBD2 is a possible D gene (6 bases). CDR3 size: 14 residues. The germline gives CDR1 SEHNR, CDR2 FQNEAQ (reference sequence). Deletions cut 7 bases from V and 2 bases from J, with 12 bases between. The CDR3 protein is CASNDGGTYNEQFF. For the CDR3, the DNA is TGTGCCAGCAACGACGGGGGAACCTACAATGAGCAGTTCTTC.

V is TRBV4-1 and J is TRBJ2-1, with D maybe TRBD2 (6 bases). There are 17 residues in the CDR3. V shed 0 bases and J shed 9 bases, with 21 bases lying between them. The germline V gene encodes CDR1 MGHRA and CDR2 YSYEKL. The CDR3 sequence: CASSQDFGERAHGEQFF. As DNA, the CDR3 is TGCGCCAGCAGCCAAGATTTTGGGGAGCGGGCGCATGGTGAGCAGTTCTTC.

The chain carries TRBV19 and TRBJ1-3; D may be TRBD1 (6 bases). Germline CDR1 reads LNHDA; CDR2 reads SQIVND (reference sequence). V was trimmed by 4 bases and J by 2 bases, leaving 15 bases between them. The CDR3 spans 16 residues. This chain's CDR3 is CASSTTGPPPGNTIYF. Written as DNA, the CDR3 is TGTGCCAGTAGTACCACAGGGCCCCCTCCTGGAAACACCATATATTTT.

The CDR3 sequence is CASSPPSRDYEQFF. DNA of the CDR3: TGTGCCAGCTCACCACCTTCCAGGGACTATGAGCAGTTCTTC. The genes are TRBV18 and TRBJ2-1, with D perhaps matching TRBD2 (6 bases). Germline V gene data show CDR1 as KGHSH and CDR2 as LQKENI. The CDR3 sequence is 14 residues long. Between the trimmed V and J ends, which lost 0 bases and 8 bases, there was a span of 11 bases. Together with reference TRBV18 and TRBJ2-1, the CDR3 gives the full variable domain: NAGVMQNPRHLVRRRGQEARLRCSPMKGHSHVYWYRQLPEEGLKFMVYLQKENIIDESGMPKERFSAEFPKEGPSILRIQQVVRGDSAAYFCASSPPSRDYEQFFGPGTRLTVL.

The chain recombines TRBV7-2 with TRBJ1-5; 7 bases are shared with TRBD1. The length of the CDR3 is 15 residues. J was trimmed by 6 bases and V by 0 bases; bases with no gene match: 5. CDR1 is SGHTA, CDR2 FQGNSA, per germline. CDR3 protein: CASSLAPGGGQPQHF. CDR3 nucleotides: TGTGCCAGCAGCTTAGCGCCAGGGGGTGGTCAGCCCCAGCATTTT.

The V and J genes are TRBV5-1 and TRBJ2-2; 7 nucleotides align to TRBD2. V dropped 3 bases and J dropped 6; count of bases not matched to a gene: 5. Germline-derived CDR1 and CDR2 are SGHRS and YFSETQ. The length of the CDR3 is 14 residues. The CDR3 DNA sequence: TGCGCCAGCAGCTGGCGGGGGAAAGCCGGGGAGCTGTTTTTT. Its protein product is CASSWRGKAGELFF.

The table lists this clone with a count of one. The V and J genes are TRBV7-3 and TRBJ2-2; D is ambiguous. The CDR3 length is 14 residues. CDR1 SGHTA and CDR2 FQGTGA come from the germline V gene. V lost 1 base to trimming and J lost 6 bases, with 9 bases between them. The CDR3 region is CASSLNLVAGELFF. The DNA for the CDR3 is TGTGCCAGCAGCTTAAATCTAGTGGCCGGGGAGCTGTTTTTT.

V gene TRBV9 combines with J gene TRBJ2-3, with D possibly being TRBD1 (6 bases). This CDR3 has 15 residues. Trimming stripped 0 bases from V and 5 bases from J, with 13 bases between. Germline V lookup: CDR1 SGDLS, CDR2 YYNGEE. The CDR3 spells CASSVGGQGRDTQYF. The CDR3 nucleotides read TGTGCCAGCAGCGTAGGAGGCCAGGGGCGAGATACGCAGTATTTT.

The V call is TRBV6-5, the J call TRBJ2-7; TRBD2 might be the D (6 bases). CDR3 size: 15 residues. The V gene lost 0 bases and the J gene lost 6 bases, with 15 bases spanning the gap. The germline V gene has CDR1 MNHEY and CDR2 SVGAGI. This CDR3 is CASSYSRGTPREQYF. The DNA for the CDR3 is TGTGCCAGCAGTTACTCTCGGGGGACTCCGCGCGAGCAGTACTTC.

V usage is TRBV28 and J usage is TRBJ2-3, with D possibly being TRBD2 (6 bases). The CDR3 is 14 amino acids. Germline V lookup: CDR1 MDHEN, CDR2 SYDVKM. The ends were cut back, 3 bases at V and 5 bases at J, with 12 bases in the middle. The CDR3 loop reads CASSFGGVGDTQYF. The CDR3 coding sequence is TGTGCCAGCAGTTTTGGCGGGGTCGGAGATACGCAGTATTTT.

The chain has TRBV14 and TRBJ2-7; D not resolved. Germline V gene sequence: CDR1 SGHDN, CDR2 FVKESK. Trimming pared 2 bases from V and 2 bases from J, leaving 13 bases between. CDR3 length: 15 amino acids. CDR3 sequence reads: CASSQTAKGTYEQYF. CDR3 DNA sequence: TGTGCCAGCAGCCAAACGGCCAAAGGGACCTACGAGCAGTACTTC.

This rearrangement joins TRBV10-2 to TRBJ2-7; D is possibly TRBD2 (6 bases). Per germline, CDR1 WSHSY and CDR2 SAAADI. Trimming left V 6 bases short and J 1 base short, with 13 bases between. This CDR3 is built from 14 residues. CDR3 sequence: CASSRDWRSYEQYF. The CDR3 DNA sequence: TGCGCCAGCAGCAGGGACTGGCGTTCCTACGAGCAGTACTTC.

The genes are TRBV19 and TRBJ1-1; possibly TRBD1 for D (5 bases). Trimming removed 4 bases from V and 8 bases from J, with 20 bases in between. This CDR3 contains 15 residues. Germline V lookup: CDR1 LNHDA, CDR2 SQIVND (reference sequence). CDR3 protein: CASSRNSGRSGEAFF. CDR3 bases: TGTGCCAGTAGTAGGAATTCCGGGAGATCAGGGGAAGCTTTCTTT.